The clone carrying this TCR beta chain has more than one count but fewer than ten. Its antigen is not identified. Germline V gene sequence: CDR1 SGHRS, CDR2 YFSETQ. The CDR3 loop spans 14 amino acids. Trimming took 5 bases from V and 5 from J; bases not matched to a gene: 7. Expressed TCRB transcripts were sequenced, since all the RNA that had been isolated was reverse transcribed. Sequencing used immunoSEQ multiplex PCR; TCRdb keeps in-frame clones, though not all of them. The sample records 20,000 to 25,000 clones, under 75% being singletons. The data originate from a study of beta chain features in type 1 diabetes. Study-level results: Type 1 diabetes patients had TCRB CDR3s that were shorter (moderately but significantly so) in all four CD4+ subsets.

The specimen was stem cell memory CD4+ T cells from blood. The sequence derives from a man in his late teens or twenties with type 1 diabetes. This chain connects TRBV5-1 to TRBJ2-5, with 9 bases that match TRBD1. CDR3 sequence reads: CASRGSTGGETQYF. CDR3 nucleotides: TGCGCCAGCAGGGGTTCAACAGGGGGCGAGACCCAGTACTTC.